This T cell receptor beta chain was captured in a study of blood T cell repertoires in COVID-19. Study context: Samples taken during acute and convalescent COVID-19 were collected in the United States, Italy and Spain.

Study processing details: Estimates of nucleated cell counts were drawn from the amplification of reference gene primers. Repertoires were generated with immunoSEQ multiplex PCR, while TCRdb's copy carries only in-frame clones and drops some. The DNA gave D and trimming, while V, J and clone size come from that table. The repertoire holds around 250,000 clones, with roughly 85% as singletons. Participants reported their clinical history, and cohort assignment relied on those reports. Exposed study participants had met a COVID-19 case within 2 weeks before entry. Trimming removed 2 bases at V and 5 bases at J, with 18 bases between. Germline loops: CDR1 GTSNPN, CDR2 SVGIG (reference sequence). This CDR3 comprises 15 residues.

This sequence originates from a man between 35 and 55 years old who had been exposed to COVID-19. This chain uses TRBV30 with TRBJ1-2; D might be TRBD1 (6 bases). Sample: PBMCs or T cells enriched from blood (not recorded which). The CDR3 DNA is TGTGCCTGGAGTCAAGGACTGGGGGCAGGGTATGGCTACACCTTC. Its protein product is CAWSQGLGAGYGYTF.